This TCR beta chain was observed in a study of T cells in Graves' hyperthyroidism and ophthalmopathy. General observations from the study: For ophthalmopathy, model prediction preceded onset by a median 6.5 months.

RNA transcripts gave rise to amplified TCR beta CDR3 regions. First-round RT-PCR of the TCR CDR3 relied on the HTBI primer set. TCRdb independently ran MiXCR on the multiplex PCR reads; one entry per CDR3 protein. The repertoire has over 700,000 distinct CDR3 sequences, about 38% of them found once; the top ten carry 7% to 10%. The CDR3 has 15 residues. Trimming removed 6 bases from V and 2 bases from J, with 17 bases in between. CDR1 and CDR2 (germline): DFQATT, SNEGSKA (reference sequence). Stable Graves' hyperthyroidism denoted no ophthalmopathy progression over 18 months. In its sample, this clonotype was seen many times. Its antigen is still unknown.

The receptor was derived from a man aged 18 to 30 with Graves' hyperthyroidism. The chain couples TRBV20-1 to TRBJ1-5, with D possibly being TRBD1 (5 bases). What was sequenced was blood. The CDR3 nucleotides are TGCAGTGCGTCGGGGGAAGGGGTGGGCAATCAGCCCCAGCATTTT. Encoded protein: CSASGEGVGNQPQHF.